The sequence of this TCR beta chain was determined in a study of blood T cell repertoires in COVID-19. Study details: The study drew acute and convalescent COVID-19 samples from the United States, Italy and Spain. PBMCs, B-cell-depleted T cells, or T cells were the source of the cDNA or gDNA that made up the material.

Study processing details: The assay estimated nucleated cells by amplifying reference gene primers. Generated by immunoSEQ multiplex PCR, the TCRdb table keeps only in-frame clones and is missing some. V, J and clone size are taken as reported in that table, and D and trimming were inferred from the DNA itself. The sample lists under 70,000 clones, around 85% occurring once. There are a few counts of this clone. The CDR3 is made up of 14 amino acids. CDR1 and CDR2 (germline): SGHRS, YFSETQ. V shed 3 bases and J shed 0 bases, with 7 bases lying between them. This chain connects TRBV5-1 to TRBJ1-3; D is ambiguous. The clonotype comes from a man aged 60 to 69 with acute or convalescent COVID-19. What was sequenced was peripheral blood. CDR3 residues: CASSSGNSGNTIYF. CDR3 DNA: TGCGCCAGCAGCTCCGGGAACTCTGGAAACACCATATATTTT.